This TCR beta chain was observed in a study of blood T cell repertoires in COVID-19. The CDR3 loop spans 12 amino acids. The V segment lost 2 bases and the J segment 5 bases; nucleotides outside the gene matches: 0. From germline, CDR1 is SGHDT and CDR2 YYEEEE. In the original workflow: For nucleated cells, counts were estimated from reference gene primer amplification. The data were produced by immunoSEQ multiplex PCR, yet TCRdb's version contains in-frame clones alone and is incomplete. From that table come the V and J calls and clone size; the DNA was used to work out D and trimming. The sample includes tens of thousands of clones, over 75% of them seen just once.

This chain joins TRBV5-6 and TRBJ2-7; 8 nucleotides match TRBD2. The receptor was derived from a woman in her 70s with active or convalescent COVID-19. Sequencing used peripheral blood. DNA for the CDR3: TGTGCCAGCAGCTTACTAGCGGACGAGCAGTACTTC. Protein sequence: CASSLLADEQYF.